Here is one TCR beta chain with its context. The antigen remains undetermined. This entry is derived from a study of T cell repertoires in cytomegalovirus infection. About the study: Used in the study were CMV epitopes, some recently identified and HLA-C-restricted, others well-studied and HLA-B-restricted. CMV infection and matching HLA type were both indicated by public TCR beta signatures.

TCRdb independently ran MiXCR on the reads; one entry per CDR3 protein. Of around 300,000 distinct CDR3 sequences listed, 22% are singletons. There are 15 residues in the CDR3. Trimming pared 10 bases from V and 4 bases from J, leaving 23 bases between. Germline assignment: CDR1 MNHEY and CDR2 SVGEGT. The sample consisted of cultured PBMCs, taken from culture after CMV antigen stimulation. This sequence was found in a human donor in good health (CMV status not recorded). Some clones in this sample may be carry-over from other donors' samples. The chain combines TRBV6-2 or TRBV6-3 with TRBJ2-7; D unresolved. CDR3 in amino acids: CAIAHYDKGGYEQYF. The CDR3, as DNA: TGTGCCATTGCCCATTACGACAAGGGCGGATACGAGCAGTACTTC.